Listed below are T cell receptor beta chains from one sample, sequenced in a study of shared clonotypes between healthy human individuals. Method: immunoSEQ multiplex PCR; TCRdb's copy keeps in-frame clones and lacks some. The sample consists of 150,000 to 200,000 clones, just under 95% of them appearing once. Sequences were obtained from naive CD4+ T cells sorted from blood. These receptors originate from a woman younger than 45 in good health. The CDR3 runs from the conserved cysteine through the conserved F or W. The order of the fields is J gene, CDR3 length, V gene, D gene, clone size, CDR3 protein, CDR3 DNA. The D gene is left open where the match is weak. Size is stated for part of the rows, as once, few or many counts, or as a class when the clone is expanded.

TRBJ2-7 15 TRBV29-1 TRBD1 - CSVEPGQGAAYEQYF TGCAGCGTTGAACCGGGACAGGGGGCGGCCTACGAGCAGTACTTC
TRBJ1-1 15 TRBV23-1 - - CASSPDGRGNTEAFF TGCGCCAGCAGTCCCGATGGGAGGGGGAACACTGAAGCTTTCTTT
TRBJ1-5 13 TRBV30 - few CAWSRQDNQPQHF TGTGCCTGGAGTCGGCAAGATAATCAGCCCCAGCATTTT
TRBJ1-6 18 TRBV18 - - CASSSQATGIGSSSPLHF TGTGCCAGCTCATCGCAAGCTACCGGGATCGGGTCTAGTTCACCCCTCCACTTT
TRBJ2-7 16 TRBV6-6 TRBD2 - CASKPNSGRTSHEQYF TGTGCCAGCAAACCAAATAGCGGGAGGACGTCCCACGAGCAGTACTTC
TRBJ2-7 14 TRBV7-9 - - CASREIGRTYEQYF TGTGCCAGCAGAGAGATTGGGAGAACCTACGAGCAGTACTTC
TRBJ1-5 14 TRBV18 - - CASSGDRRNQPQHF TGTGCCAGCTCCGGGGACCGGCGGAATCAGCCCCAGCATTTT
TRBJ2-1 11 TRBV29-1 - - CSADRRDEQFF TGCAGCGCGGATAGACGGGATGAGCAGTTCTTC
TRBJ2-7 14 TRBV5-1 TRBD2 - CASRGGGSSYEQYF TGCGCCAGCCGCGGCGGCGGGAGCTCCTACGAGCAGTACTTC
TRBJ2-7 16 TRBV10-3 - once CAIRPRVGPNSYEQYF TGTGCCATCAGGCCCAGGGTGGGACCAAACTCCTACGAGCAGTACTTC
TRBJ2-2 15 TRBV29-1 TRBD2 - CSVERLAGATGELFF TGCAGCGTAGAACGACTAGCGGGAGCCACCGGGGAGCTGTTTTTT
TRBJ1-1 15 TRBV28 - - CASSLVRLGNTEAFF TGTGCCAGCAGTCTCGTCCGATTAGGGAACACTGAAGCTTTCTTT
TRBJ2-7 11 TRBV2 - - CASSEGLGQYF TGTGCCAGCAGTGAAGGGCTCGGGCAGTACTTC
TRBJ2-7 16 TRBV13 - - CASSPRWGGDNYEQYF TGTGCCAGCAGCCCTCGGTGGGGAGGGGACAACTACGAGCAGTACTTC
TRBJ2-3 13 TRBV7-3 TRBD2 - CASSPGGEDTQYF TGTGCCAGCAGCCCCGGGGGGGAGGATACGCAGTATTTT
TRBJ1-4 13 TRBV2 - once CASRWTGNEKLFF TGTGCCAGCAGGTGGACGGGGAATGAAAAACTGTTTTTT
TRBJ1-2 13 TRBV15 - - CATSTRQFAGYTF TGTGCCACCAGCACACGACAGTTTGCTGGCTACACCTTC
TRBJ2-1 13 TRBV6-4 - - CASSEGIYNEQFF TGTGCCAGCAGTGAGGGGATTTACAATGAGCAGTTCTTC
TRBJ2-2 16 TRBV14 - - CASSQDAGTNTGELFF TGTGCCAGCAGCCAAGATGCAGGAACGAACACCGGGGAGCTGTTTTTT
TRBJ2-7 16 TRBV7-2 TRBD1 - CASSSRDRVLSYEQYF TGTGCCAGCAGCTCCAGGGACAGGGTTTTATCCTACGAGCAGTACTTC
TRBJ2-2 15 TRBV19 - - CASSIPLRNTGELFF TGTGCCAGTAGTATACCGCTCAGGAACACCGGGGAGCTGTTTTTT
TRBJ2-7 14 TRBV7-9 - once CASSAVLNSYEQYF TGTGCCAGCAGCGCCGTTCTAAACTCCTACGAGCAGTACTTC
TRBJ2-3 14 TRBV14 - - CASSQRYRTDTQYF TGTGCCAGCAGCCAAAGGTACAGAACAGATACGCAGTATTTT
TRBJ2-7 17 TRBV10-2 - - CASSRDSRVGATYEQYF TGCGCCAGCAGCCGGGACTCCCGGGTAGGCGCGACCTACGAGCAGTACTTC
TRBJ1-4 14 TRBV18 - - CASSPRGTEGKLFF TGTGCCAGCTCACCGAGGGGGACCGAAGGAAAACTGTTTTTT
TRBJ1-1 12 TRBV10-1 TRBD1 - CASSRDRSEAFF TGCGCCAGCAGTAGGGACAGATCTGAAGCTTTCTTT
TRBJ2-7 10 TRBV6-5 TRBD2 - CATGRNEQYF TGTGCCACCGGGAGGAACGAGCAGTACTTC
TRBJ2-7 15 TRBV9 TRBD1 - CASSVSGQSLYEQYF TGTGCCAGCAGCGTCTCGGGACAGAGCCTCTACGAGCAGTACTTC
TRBJ1-4 15 TRBV10-3 TRBD1 - CAISGGTDLNEKLFF TGTGCCATCAGTGGGGGGACAGACCTTAATGAAAAACTGTTTTTT
TRBJ2-7 14 TRBV2 - - CASSEARGPVEQYF TGTGCCAGCAGTGAAGCGAGGGGCCCAGTCGAGCAGTACTTC
TRBJ2-7 15 TRBV7-9 TRBD2 - CASSDSGRNRYEQYF TGTGCCAGCAGTGACAGCGGGAGGAATAGATACGAGCAGTACTTC
TRBJ1-2 13 TRBV28 - - CASTPRGLYGYTF TGTGCCAGCACCCCCCGCGGGTTATATGGCTACACCTTC
TRBJ2-1 11 TRBV6-5 - - CASRGRNEQFF TGTGCCAGCAGGGGCAGAAATGAGCAGTTCTTC
TRBJ2-3 16 TRBV21-1 - - CASSKALNSYTDTQYF TGTGCCAGCAGCAAAGCGCTCAACAGCTACACAGATACGCAGTATTTT
TRBJ1-1 13 TRBV28 TRBD1 once CASRRGQGSSAFF TGTGCCAGCAGACGCGGACAGGGCTCGTCGGCTTTCTTT
TRBJ2-7 19 TRBV21-1 - - CASSKATVTSGFRDFEQYF TGTGCCAGCAGCAAAGCGACCGTGACTAGCGGGTTTAGGGATTTCGAGCAGTACTTC
TRBJ1-2 15 TRBV19 TRBD1 - CASSKRQGTFYGYTF TGTGCCAGTAGTAAACGACAGGGCACCTTCTATGGCTACACCTTC
TRBJ2-3 16 TRBV27 TRBD2 - CASSREAAGGSDTQYF TGTGCCAGCAGCCGAGAGGCGGCGGGAGGCTCAGATACGCAGTATTTT
TRBJ2-1 16 TRBV7-9 - - CASSPGRGEGYNEQFF TGTGCCAGCAGCCCGGGTAGGGGGGAAGGTTACAATGAGCAGTTCTTC